The 17 T cell receptor beta chains below were found in one sample sequenced in a study of blood T cell repertoires in COVID-19. The data were produced by immunoSEQ multiplex PCR, yet TCRdb's version contains in-frame clones alone and is incomplete. The table has 140,000 to 150,000 clones, 75% to 85% seen once; the top ten hold roughly 4.5%. The sample taken for sequencing was peripheral blood. The receptor source for this set is a man aged 55 to 70 with acute or convalescent COVID-19.

The chain carries TRBV11-1 and TRBJ2-7; 7 bases fit TRBD1. V trimming: 4 bases; J trimming: 2 bases; junction bases outside the gene matches: 8. Germline CDR1 and CDR2: SGHAT and FQDESV (reference sequence). There are 15 residues in the CDR3. CDR3 DNA sequence: TGTGCCAGCAGCTCCCCGGGACAGCTTCCCTACGAGCAGTACTTC. This gives the protein CASSSPGQLPYEQYF.

The V and J genes are TRBV19 and TRBJ2-7; the D is unclear. The germline CDR1 and CDR2 sequences are LNHDA and SQIVND (reference sequence). The CDR3 has 13 residues. Trimming took off 5 bases at V and 2 bases at J, with 10 bases between the two ends. This CDR3 is CASSDERPYEQYF. The CDR3 DNA follows: TGTGCCAGTAGTGATGAGAGGCCCTACGAGCAGTACTTC.

The chain recombines TRBV30 with TRBJ2-7; no firm D call. Germline V gene data show CDR1 as GTSNPN and CDR2 as SVGIG (reference sequence). Deletions cut 0 bases from V and 7 bases from J, with 13 bases between. The CDR3 extends over 13 amino acids. The CDR3 sequence: CAWSVYLSDEQYF. Written as DNA, the CDR3 is TGTGCCTGGAGTGTCTACCTTTCTGATGAGCAGTACTTC.

The V and J genes are TRBV5-1 and TRBJ2-3; TRBD2 agrees at 11 bases. This CDR3 has 15 amino acids. Germline CDR1 SGHRS, CDR2 YFSETQ. Unmatched junction bases numbered 4, after V lost 1 base and J lost 6 bases. DNA for the CDR3: TGCGCCAGCAGCTTGACTAGCGGGAGTGAGGATACGCAGTATTTT. Its translation is CASSLTSGSEDTQYF.

The V and J genes are TRBV19 and TRBJ1-2; the match to TRBD1 covers 8 bases. CDR1 and CDR2 (germline): LNHDA, SQIVND (reference sequence). This CDR3 spans 15 amino acids. V lost 4 bases to trimming and J lost 4 bases; unmatched junction nucleotides: 8. CDR3 loop: CASSTGTGGGYGYTF. The CDR3 region has the DNA TGTGCCAGTAGTACCGGGACAGGTGGAGGCTATGGCTACACCTTC.

The V and J genes are TRBV6-1 and TRBJ1-3; D not resolved. This CDR3 is built from 15 residues. Per the germline V gene, CDR1 is MNHNS and CDR2 is SASEGT. The germline V and J ends were trimmed by 0 bases and 5 bases, with 11 bases remaining between them. The CDR3 loop reads CASSEALTERNTIYF. The CDR3 DNA follows: TGTGCCAGCAGTGAAGCGCTAACAGAACGAAACACCATATATTTT.

The rearrangement joins TRBV28 to TRBJ2-2, with 8 bases aligning to TRBD1. Germline CDR1 and CDR2: MDHEN and SYDVKM. V shed 3 bases and J 7 bases; nucleotides not matched to a gene: 4. The CDR3 has 14 residues. The CDR3 DNA is TGTGCCAGCAGTTTTGCAGGGGGCGGCGGGGAGCTGTTTTTT. Its translation is CASSFAGGGGELFF.

V and J are TRBV7-8 and TRBJ1-3; 11 bases map to TRBD1. The length of the CDR3 is 15 residues. Germline V gene lookup returns CDR1 SGHVS and CDR2 FQNEAQ. V dropped 5 bases and J dropped 3; count of bases not matched to a gene: 3. Here the CDR3 DNA reads TGTGCCAGCAGCCCGGGGACAGGGGGTGGAAACACCATATATTTT. This gives the protein CASSPGTGGGNTIYF.

V gene TRBV5-1 combines with J gene TRBJ2-3; 12 bases map to TRBD2. Germline CDR1 and CDR2: SGHRS and YFSETQ. The V and J ends lost 4 bases and 6 bases, in that order; junction bases with no gene match: 9. The CDR3 has 16 residues. The CDR3 DNA reads TGCGCCAGCAGCCCCGGGACTAGCGGGTACTCCGATACGCAGTATTTT. This gives the protein CASSPGTSGYSDTQYF.

The chain is built from TRBV6-6 and TRBJ2-3, with 9 bases matching TRBD1. CDR3 length: 14 residues. The V gene's germline CDR1 is MNHNY and CDR2 SVGAGI (reference sequence). Trimming took 6 bases from V and 7 from J; bases not matched to a gene: 8. CDR3 coding DNA: TGTGCCAGCAGCCTCGGACAGGGGAAATATACGCAGTATTTT. The encoded protein is CASSLGQGKYTQYF.

The V gene is TRBV24-1, the J gene TRBJ2-3; 10 bases are shared with TRBD2. The trim removed 4 bases at V and 5 bases at J, leaving 11 bases unmatched. CDR1 and CDR2 (germline): KGHDR, SFDVKD. The CDR3 is made up of 17 amino acids. The CDR3 DNA reads TGTGCCACCAGTGACCCGGGGCTAGCGGGAGACGTAGATACGCAGTATTTT. Amino acid sequence: CATSDPGLAGDVDTQYF.

This clone has at least ten counts. This chain joins TRBV7-3 and TRBJ2-7, with TRBD1 matching 8 bases. There are 14 residues in the CDR3. The germline V gene has CDR1 SGHTA and CDR2 FQGTGA. V trimming: 4 bases; J trimming: 2 bases; junction bases outside the gene matches: 4. The CDR3 DNA reads TGTGCCAGCAGCTATGGGACAGGTCCCTACGAGCAGTACTTC. It yields the protein CASSYGTGPYEQYF.

The rearrangement links TRBV5-1 to TRBJ2-1; perhaps TRBD2 as D (7 bases). V was pared by 4 bases and J by 9 bases, with 17 bases between. Per germline, CDR1 SGHRS and CDR2 YFSETQ. The CDR3 sequence is 14 residues long. CDR3 region: CASSPTGGLAEQFF. The CDR3 bases are TGCGCCAGCAGCCCAACCGGGGGGCTCGCTGAGCAGTTCTTC.

The rearrangement uses TRBV6-5 and TRBJ2-7; no reliable D call. The CDR3 contains 15 residues. V shed 7 bases and J shed 3 bases, with 19 bases lying between them. Germline V gene lookup returns CDR1 MNHEY and CDR2 SVGAGI. The DNA for the CDR3 is TGTGCCAGCACCTCCGCATCCGTTCAGTTCTACGAGCAGTACTTC. It codes for CASTSASVQFYEQYF.

This clone was seen only a few times. CDR3 sequence (DNA): TGTGCCAGCAGCTCCGGGACTAGCGGGAGAAAACGGATCGGGGAGCTGTTTTTT. It specifies CASSSGTSGRKRIGELFF. The chain carries TRBV5-4 and TRBJ2-2, with 14 bases that match TRBD2. With V trimmed by 3 bases and J by 7 bases, 11 bases remained unmatched. The germline V gene has CDR1 SGHNT and CDR2 YYREEE (reference sequence). This CDR3 comprises 18 residues.

This clone was seen many times. The chain carries TRBV5-4 and TRBJ1-6; D perhaps matches TRBD1 (5 bases). Germline V gene lookup returns CDR1 SGHNT and CDR2 YYREEE (reference sequence). Trimming took off 4 bases at V and 7 bases at J, with 18 bases between the two ends. This CDR3 is 16 amino acids long. The CDR3 protein is CASSLAGPNRNSPLHF. The CDR3 bases are TGTGCCAGCAGCCTAGCGGGGCCCAATCGCAATTCACCCCTCCACTTT.

The CDR3 loop is CASSLGRRTGTANSPLHF. The CDR3 DNA reads TGCGCCAGCAGCTTGGGGCGGAGGACAGGGACGGCGAATTCACCCCTCCACTTT. The V and J genes are TRBV5-1 and TRBJ1-6; TRBD1 aligns across 8 bases. With 0 bases clipped from V and 7 bases from J, the junction kept 12 bases outside the gene matches. CDR1 is SGHRS, CDR2 YFSETQ, per germline. The CDR3 has 18 residues. Full variable domain (rest looked up from reference TRBV5-1 and TRBJ1-6): KAGVTQTPRYLIKTRGQQVTLSCSPISGHRSVSWYQQTPGQGLQFLFEYFSETQRNKGNFPGRFSGRQFSNSRSEMNVSTLELGDSALYLCASSLGRRTGTANSPLHFGNGTRLTVT.